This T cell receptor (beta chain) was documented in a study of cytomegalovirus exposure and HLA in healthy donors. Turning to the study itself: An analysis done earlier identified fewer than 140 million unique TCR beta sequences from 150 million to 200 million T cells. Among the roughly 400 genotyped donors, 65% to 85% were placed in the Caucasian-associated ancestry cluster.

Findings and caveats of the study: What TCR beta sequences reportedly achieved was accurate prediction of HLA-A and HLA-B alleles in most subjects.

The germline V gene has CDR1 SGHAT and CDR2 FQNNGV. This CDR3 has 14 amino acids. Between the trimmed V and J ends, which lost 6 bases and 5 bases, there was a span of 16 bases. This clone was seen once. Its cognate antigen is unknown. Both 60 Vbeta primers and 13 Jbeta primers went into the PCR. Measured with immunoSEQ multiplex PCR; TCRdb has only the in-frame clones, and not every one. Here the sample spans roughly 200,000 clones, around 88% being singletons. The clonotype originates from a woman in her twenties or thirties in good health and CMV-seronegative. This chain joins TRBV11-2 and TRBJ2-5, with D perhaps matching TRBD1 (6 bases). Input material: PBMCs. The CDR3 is CASRRPGAGETQYF. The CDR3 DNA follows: TGTGCCAGCAGGCGCCCAGGGGCCGGGGAGACCCAGTACTTC.